Below, 3 T cell receptor beta chains from the same sample are listed, as sequenced in a study of regulatory T cells in long-lasting Graves disease. Time point of the sample: persistent/refractory GD, antithyroid drugs over 5 years with positive TRAb. There was RNA extracted from PBMCs, and the TCR library was made from it. The authors built TCR beta libraries using iRepertoire HTBI primers and Arm-PCR of CDR3 regions. TCRdb re-called the multiplex PCR reads with MiXCR, one entry per CDR3 protein. This sample has 350,000 to 450,000 distinct CDR3 sequences, with about 20% found just once. This material consisted of peripheral blood mononuclear cells (PBMCs), taken when the disease was refractory, from a patient treated with antithyroid drugs. The receptors stem from a female donor with Graves disease.

The chain couples TRBV11-2 to TRBJ2-3, with D unresolved. Trimming removed 5 bases at V and 3 bases at J, with 12 bases between. Germline CDR1 and CDR2: SGHAT and FQNNGV. The CDR3 sequence is 14 residues long. CDR3 DNA: TGTGCCAGCAGCCAAGAGGCCTCTACAGATACGCAGTATTTT. Translated: CASSQEASTDTQYF. The entire variable domain, with the rest obtained from reference TRBV11-2 and TRBJ2-3, is as follows: EAGVAQSPRYKIIEKRQSVAFWCNPISGHATLYWYQQILGQGPKLLIQFQNNGVVDDSQLPKDRFSAERLKGVDSTLKIQPAKLEDSAVYLCASSQEASTDTQYFGPGTRLTVL.

This clonotype was recorded many times. The rearrangement joins TRBV28 to TRBJ2-7; TRBD2 matches 8 bases. CDR1 is MDHEN and CDR2 is SYDVKM in the germline V gene. V gave up 4 bases and J gave up 7 bases; unmatched junction bases: 9. The CDR3 length is 14 residues. The CDR3: CASSSVAGRGEQYF. CDR3 nucleotides: TGTGCCAGCAGTTCGGTAGCGGGACGAGGGGAGCAGTACTTC.

About this clonotype: This may stem from a read error, because a much larger clone lies one nucleotide away. The gene calls are TRBV6-1 and TRBJ2-2, with 12 bases that match TRBD2. Germline trimming cut 10 bases from V and 5 bases from J; bases unmatched to any gene: 8. CDR3 length: 15 residues. CDR1 is MNHNS, CDR2 SASEGT, per germline. The CDR3 bases are TGTGCCACCAAGACTAGCGGGAGTAAGACCGGGGAGCTGTTTTTT. Translation gives CATKTSGSKTGELFF.